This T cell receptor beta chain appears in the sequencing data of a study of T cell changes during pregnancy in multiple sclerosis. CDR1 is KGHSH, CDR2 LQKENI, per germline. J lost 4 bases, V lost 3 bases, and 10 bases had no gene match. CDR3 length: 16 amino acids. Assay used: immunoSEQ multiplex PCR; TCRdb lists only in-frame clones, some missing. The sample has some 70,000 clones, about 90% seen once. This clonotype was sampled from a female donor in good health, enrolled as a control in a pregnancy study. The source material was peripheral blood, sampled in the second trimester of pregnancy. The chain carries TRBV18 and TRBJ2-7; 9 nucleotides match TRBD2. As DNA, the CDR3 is TGTGCCAGCTCACCCGGGACTAGCTTTGGGTCTTACGAGCAGTACTTC. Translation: CASSPGTSFGSYEQYF.